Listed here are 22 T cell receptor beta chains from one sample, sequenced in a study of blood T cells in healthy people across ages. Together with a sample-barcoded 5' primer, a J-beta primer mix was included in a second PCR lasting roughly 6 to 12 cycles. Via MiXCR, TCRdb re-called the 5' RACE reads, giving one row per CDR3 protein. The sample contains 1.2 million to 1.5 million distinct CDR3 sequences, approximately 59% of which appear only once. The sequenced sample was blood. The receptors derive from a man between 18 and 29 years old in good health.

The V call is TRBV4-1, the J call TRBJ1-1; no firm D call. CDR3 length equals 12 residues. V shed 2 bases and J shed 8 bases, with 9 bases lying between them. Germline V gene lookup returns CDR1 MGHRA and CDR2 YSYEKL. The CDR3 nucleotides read TGCGCCAGCAGCCAATTATACGGCGAAGCTTTCTTT. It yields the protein CASSQLYGEAFF.

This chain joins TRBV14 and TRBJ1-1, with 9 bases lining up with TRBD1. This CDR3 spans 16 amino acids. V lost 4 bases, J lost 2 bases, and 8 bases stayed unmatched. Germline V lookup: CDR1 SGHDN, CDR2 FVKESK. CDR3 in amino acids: CASSLHPGQGNTEAFF. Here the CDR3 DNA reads TGTGCCAGCAGCCTTCACCCGGGACAGGGAAACACTGAAGCTTTCTTT.

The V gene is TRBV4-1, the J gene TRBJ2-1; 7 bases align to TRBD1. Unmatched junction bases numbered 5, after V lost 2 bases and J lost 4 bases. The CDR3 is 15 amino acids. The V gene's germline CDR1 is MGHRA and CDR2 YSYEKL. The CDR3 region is CASSQRDSLYNEQFF. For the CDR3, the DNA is TGCGCCAGCAGCCAACGGGACAGCTTATACAATGAGCAGTTCTTC.

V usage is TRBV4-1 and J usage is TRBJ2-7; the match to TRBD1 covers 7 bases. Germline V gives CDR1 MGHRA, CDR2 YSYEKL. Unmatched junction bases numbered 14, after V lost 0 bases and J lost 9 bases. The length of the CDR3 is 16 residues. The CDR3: CASSQETGQIYYGQYF. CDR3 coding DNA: TGCGCCAGCAGCCAAGAGACGGGACAGATTTATTATGGGCAGTACTTC.

CDR3 in DNA: TGTGCCAGCGACAAGAGAGGTACAGATACGCAGTATTTT. Its translation: CASDKRGTDTQYF. The chain is built from TRBV28 and TRBJ2-3; D is unclear. Trimming removed 8 bases at V and 3 bases at J, with 12 bases between. The CDR3 spans 13 residues. Germline V lookup: CDR1 MDHEN, CDR2 SYDVKM.

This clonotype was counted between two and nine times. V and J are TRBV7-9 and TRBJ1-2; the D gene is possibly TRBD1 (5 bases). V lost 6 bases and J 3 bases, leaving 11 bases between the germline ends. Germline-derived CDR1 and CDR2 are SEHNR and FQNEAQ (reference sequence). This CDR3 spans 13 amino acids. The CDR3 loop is CASRGRVDYGYTF. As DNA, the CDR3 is TGTGCCAGCAGGGGACGGGTGGACTATGGCTACACCTTC.

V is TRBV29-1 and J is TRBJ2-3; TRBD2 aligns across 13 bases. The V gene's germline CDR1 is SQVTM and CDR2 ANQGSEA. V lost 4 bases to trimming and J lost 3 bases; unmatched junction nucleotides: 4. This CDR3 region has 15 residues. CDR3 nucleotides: TGCAGCGTTGGGACTAGCGGGAGTGGGACAGATACGCAGTATTTT. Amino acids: CSVGTSGSGTDTQYF.

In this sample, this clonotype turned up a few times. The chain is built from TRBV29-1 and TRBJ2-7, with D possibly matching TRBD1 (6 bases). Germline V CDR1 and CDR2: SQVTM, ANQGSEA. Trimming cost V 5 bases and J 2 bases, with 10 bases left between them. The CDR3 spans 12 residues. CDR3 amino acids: CSVPGHAYEQYF. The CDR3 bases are TGCAGCGTTCCGGGACATGCCTACGAGCAGTACTTC.

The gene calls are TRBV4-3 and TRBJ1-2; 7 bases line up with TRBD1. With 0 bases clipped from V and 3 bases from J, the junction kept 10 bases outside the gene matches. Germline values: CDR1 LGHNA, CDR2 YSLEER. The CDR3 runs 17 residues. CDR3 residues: CASSQDRIDRVDYGYTF. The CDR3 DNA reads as TGCGCCAGCAGCCAAGATCGTATCGACAGGGTGGACTATGGCTACACCTTC.

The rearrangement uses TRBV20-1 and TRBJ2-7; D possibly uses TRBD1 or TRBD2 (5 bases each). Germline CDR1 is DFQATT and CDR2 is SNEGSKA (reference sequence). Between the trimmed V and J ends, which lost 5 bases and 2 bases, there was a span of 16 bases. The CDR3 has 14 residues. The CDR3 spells CSASGPPNPYEQYF. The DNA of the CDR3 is TGCAGTGCTTCGGGGCCGCCAAACCCCTACGAGCAGTACTTC.

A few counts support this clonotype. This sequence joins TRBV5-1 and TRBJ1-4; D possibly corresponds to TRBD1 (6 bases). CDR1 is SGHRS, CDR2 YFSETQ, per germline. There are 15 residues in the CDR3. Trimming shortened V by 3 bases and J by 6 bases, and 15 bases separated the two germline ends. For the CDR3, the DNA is TGCGCCAGCAGCTCGGCAGGGGCAGGGGATGAAAAACTGTTTTTT. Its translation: CASSSAGAGDEKLFF.

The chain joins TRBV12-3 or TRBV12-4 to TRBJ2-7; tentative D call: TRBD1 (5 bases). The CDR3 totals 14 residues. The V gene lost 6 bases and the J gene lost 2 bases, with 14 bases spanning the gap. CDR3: CASSDMTDTYEQYF. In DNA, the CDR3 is TGTGCCAGCAGCGATATGACAGATACCTACGAGCAGTACTTC.

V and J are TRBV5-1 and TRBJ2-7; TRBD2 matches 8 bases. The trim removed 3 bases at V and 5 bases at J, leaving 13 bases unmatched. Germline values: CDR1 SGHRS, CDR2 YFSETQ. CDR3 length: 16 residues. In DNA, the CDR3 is TGCGCCAGCAGCTCGGGGGGGACGGATAAACCCCACGAGCAGTACTTC. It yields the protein CASSSGGTDKPHEQYF.

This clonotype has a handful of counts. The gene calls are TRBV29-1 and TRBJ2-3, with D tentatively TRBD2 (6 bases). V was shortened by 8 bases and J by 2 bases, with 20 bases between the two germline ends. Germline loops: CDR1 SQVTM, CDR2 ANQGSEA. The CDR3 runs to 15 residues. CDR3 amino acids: CSTRLGRRVTDTQYF. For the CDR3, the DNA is TGCAGCACTAGACTAGGTCGTAGGGTCACAGATACGCAGTATTTT.

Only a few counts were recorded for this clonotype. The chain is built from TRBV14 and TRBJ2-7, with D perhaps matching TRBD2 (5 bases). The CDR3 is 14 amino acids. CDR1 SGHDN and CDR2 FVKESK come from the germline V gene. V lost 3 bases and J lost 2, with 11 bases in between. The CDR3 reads CASSHPGVTYEQYF. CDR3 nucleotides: TGTGCCAGCAGCCATCCCGGGGTTACCTACGAGCAGTACTTC.

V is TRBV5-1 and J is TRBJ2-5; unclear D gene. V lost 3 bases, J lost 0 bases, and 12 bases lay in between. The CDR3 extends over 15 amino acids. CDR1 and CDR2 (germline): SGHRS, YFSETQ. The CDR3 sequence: CASSSSGPYQETQYF. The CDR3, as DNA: TGCGCCAGCAGCTCGTCGGGCCCGTACCAAGAGACCCAGTACTTC.

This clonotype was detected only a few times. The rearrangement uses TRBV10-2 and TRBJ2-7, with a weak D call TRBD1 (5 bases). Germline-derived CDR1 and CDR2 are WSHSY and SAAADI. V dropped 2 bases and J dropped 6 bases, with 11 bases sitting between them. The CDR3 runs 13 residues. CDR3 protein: CASSERRVSEQYF. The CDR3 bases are TGCGCCAGCAGTGAGCGCAGGGTGAGCGAGCAGTACTTC.

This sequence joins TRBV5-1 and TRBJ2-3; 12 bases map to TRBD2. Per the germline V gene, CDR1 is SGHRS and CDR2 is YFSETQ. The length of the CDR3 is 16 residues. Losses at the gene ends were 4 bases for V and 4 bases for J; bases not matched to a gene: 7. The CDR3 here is CASSQLAGGPSDTQYF. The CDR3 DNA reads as TGCGCCAGCAGCCAGCTAGCGGGAGGGCCCTCAGATACGCAGTATTTT.

Here the CDR3 reads CASSFAGRPNNEQFF. CDR3 nucleotide sequence: TGTGCCAGCAGTTTCGCGGGACGACCAAACAATGAGCAGTTCTTC. The chain carries TRBV27 and TRBJ2-1, with a weak D call TRBD2 (6 bases). Trimming left V 3 bases short and J 5 bases short, with 14 bases between. The CDR3 runs 15 residues. CDR1 MNHEY and CDR2 SMNVEV come from the germline V gene (reference sequence).

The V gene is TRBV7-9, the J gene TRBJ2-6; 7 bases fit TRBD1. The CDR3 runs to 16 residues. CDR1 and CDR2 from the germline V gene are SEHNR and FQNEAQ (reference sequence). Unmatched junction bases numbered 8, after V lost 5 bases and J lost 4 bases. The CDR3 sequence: CASSRPGTAGANVLTF. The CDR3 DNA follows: TGTGCCAGCAGCCGACCGGGGACAGCGGGGGCCAACGTCCTGACTTTC.

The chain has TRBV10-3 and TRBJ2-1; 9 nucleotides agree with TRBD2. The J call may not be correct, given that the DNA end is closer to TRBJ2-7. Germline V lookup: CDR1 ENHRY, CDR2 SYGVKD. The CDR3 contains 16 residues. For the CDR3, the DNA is TGTGCCATCAGTGAGTCGGCGCTAGCGGGGTCATACGAGCAGTACTTC. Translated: CAISESALAGSYEQYF.

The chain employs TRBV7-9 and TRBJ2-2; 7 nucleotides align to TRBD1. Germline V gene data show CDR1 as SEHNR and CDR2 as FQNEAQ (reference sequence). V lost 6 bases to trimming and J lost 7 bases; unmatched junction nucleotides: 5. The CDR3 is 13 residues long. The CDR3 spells CASSVTGIGELFF. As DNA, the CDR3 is TGTGCCAGCAGTGTGACAGGGATCGGGGAGCTGTTTTTT.